Listed here are 5 T cell receptor beta chains from one sample, sequenced in a study of blood T cell repertoires in COVID-19. Assay: immunoSEQ multiplex PCR; the TCRdb copy retains only in-frame clones and omits some. The sample lists over 75,000 clones; around 90% were seen once. Input material: peripheral blood. The receptors were sampled from a human donor with COVID-19, enrolled during active disease. The donor label of this sample is uncertain.

This clone has a single count. The chain is built from TRBV7-9 and TRBJ2-7; TRBD2 agrees at 7 bases. CDR1 SEHNR and CDR2 FQNEAQ come from the germline V gene (reference sequence). This CDR3 has 17 amino acids. V trimming: 5 bases; J trimming: 3 bases; junction bases outside the gene matches: 16. CDR3 region: CASSPPFRGVQSYEQYF. As DNA, the CDR3 is TGTGCCAGCAGCCCGCCCTTTCGGGGGGTTCAAAGCTACGAGCAGTACTTC.

J is TRBJ1-4 and V is TRBV6-5; TRBD1 is a possible D gene (5 bases). The germline V and J ends were trimmed by 10 bases and 5 bases, with 17 bases remaining between them. CDR3 length: 14 residues. The germline CDR1 and CDR2 sequences are MNHEY and SVGAGI. CDR3: CAILMSGGNEKLFF. Written as DNA, the CDR3 is TGTGCCATCCTCATGAGCGGGGGAAATGAAAAACTGTTTTTT.

This clone was counted only a few times. This chain uses TRBV21-1 with TRBJ2-3; the table's D call, TRBD1, has no DNA check behind it. TRBV21-1 is a pseudogene. The CDR3 is 17 amino acids. In nucleotides, the CDR3 is TGTGCCAGCAGCAAATGGGGGCCAGGCCCTAGCACAGATACGCAGTATTTT. The encoded protein is CASSKWGPGPSTDTQYF.

V is TRBV15 and J is TRBJ1-1; TRBD1 might be the D (5 bases). The ends were cut back, 1 base at V and 7 bases at J, with 13 bases in the middle. From germline, CDR1 is LNHNV and CDR2 YYDKDF (reference sequence). This CDR3 is 14 amino acids long. The CDR3 spells CATSRGGLGGEAFF. The CDR3 bases are TGTGCCACCAGCAGAGGTGGGTTGGGGGGTGAAGCTTTCTTT.

The chain is built from TRBV7-9 and TRBJ1-2; 7 bases fit TRBD1. Looked up from germline, CDR1 is SEHNR and CDR2 is FQNEAQ (reference sequence). The junction had 13 bases not matched to a gene; V was cut back by 5 bases and J by 4 bases. The CDR3 is made up of 16 amino acids. In DNA form, the CDR3 reads TGTGCCAGCAGCGGGACGGACAGGCCGGGCGGCTATGGCTACACCTTC. Amino acids: CASSGTDRPGGYGYTF.